This TCR beta chain was retrieved from a study of blood T cell repertoires in COVID-19. The overall study: T cells, B-cell-depleted T cells, or PBMCs provided the cDNA or gDNA that served as material.

The germline V and J ends were trimmed by 6 bases and 1 base, with 21 bases remaining between them. This CDR3 region has 17 residues. Germline V gene sequence: CDR1 MDHEN, CDR2 SYDVKM. Original analysis: Reference gene primer amplification gave nucleated cell count estimates. Produced via immunoSEQ multiplex PCR; TCRdb's table is partial and in-frame only. V and J calls and clone size are as listed in that table; D and trimming were resolved from the DNA. The sample consists of more than 45,000 clones, less than 95% of them appearing once. Material: peripheral blood. This chain uses TRBV28 with TRBJ1-2; D possibly corresponds to TRBD1 (5 bases). The clonotype comes from a human donor in a cohort sampled during active COVID-19. The CDR3 here is CASSQALGASDNYGYTF. The CDR3, as DNA: TGTGCCAGCAGCCAGGCTTTAGGGGCAAGTGATAACTATGGCTACACCTTC.